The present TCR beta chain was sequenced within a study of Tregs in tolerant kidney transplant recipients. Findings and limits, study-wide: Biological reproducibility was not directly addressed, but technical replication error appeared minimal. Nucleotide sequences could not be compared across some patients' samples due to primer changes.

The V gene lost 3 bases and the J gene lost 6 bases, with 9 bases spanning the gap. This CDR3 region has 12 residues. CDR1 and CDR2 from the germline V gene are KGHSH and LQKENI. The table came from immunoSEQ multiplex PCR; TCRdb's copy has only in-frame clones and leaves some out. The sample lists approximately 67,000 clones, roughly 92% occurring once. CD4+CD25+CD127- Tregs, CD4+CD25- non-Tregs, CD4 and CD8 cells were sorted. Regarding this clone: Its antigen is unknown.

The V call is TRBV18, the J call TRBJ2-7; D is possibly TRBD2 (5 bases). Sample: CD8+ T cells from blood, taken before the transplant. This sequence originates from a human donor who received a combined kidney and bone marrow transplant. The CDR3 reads CASSPRGFEQYF. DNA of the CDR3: TGTGCCAGCTCACCTCGCGGGTTCGAGCAGTACTTC.